This TCR beta chain was sequenced for a study of radiation and T cells in renal cell carcinoma. Turning to the study itself: Nephrectomy followed 15 Gy stereotactic body radiation by 4 weeks.

Assay used: immunoSEQ multiplex PCR; TCRdb lists only in-frame clones, some missing. This repertoire shows roughly 120,000 clones, 82% found once; its top ten account for around 3%. Regarding time point: baseline pretreatment blood. Treatment here: 15 Gy SBRT to primary tumor, nephrectomy 4 weeks later. Blood was sampled at baseline, 2 weeks and 4 weeks after SBRT. This renal cell carcinoma was of the clear cell type. This receptor was taken from a woman in her sixties or seventies with renal cell carcinoma. The input for sequencing was blood, taken from a patient whose treatment included radiotherapy and nephrectomy.

The CDR3 reads CASPGCVEGTDTQYF. As DNA, the CDR3 is TGCGCCAGTCCAGGTTGTGTCGAGGGCACAGATACGCAGTATTTT. The rearrangement joins TRBV4-1 to TRBJ2-3; D gene unclear. The CDR3 spans 15 residues. The germline V gene encodes CDR1 MGHRA and CDR2 YSYEKL. The V end was cut by 9 bases, the J end by 1 base, with 17 bases between.